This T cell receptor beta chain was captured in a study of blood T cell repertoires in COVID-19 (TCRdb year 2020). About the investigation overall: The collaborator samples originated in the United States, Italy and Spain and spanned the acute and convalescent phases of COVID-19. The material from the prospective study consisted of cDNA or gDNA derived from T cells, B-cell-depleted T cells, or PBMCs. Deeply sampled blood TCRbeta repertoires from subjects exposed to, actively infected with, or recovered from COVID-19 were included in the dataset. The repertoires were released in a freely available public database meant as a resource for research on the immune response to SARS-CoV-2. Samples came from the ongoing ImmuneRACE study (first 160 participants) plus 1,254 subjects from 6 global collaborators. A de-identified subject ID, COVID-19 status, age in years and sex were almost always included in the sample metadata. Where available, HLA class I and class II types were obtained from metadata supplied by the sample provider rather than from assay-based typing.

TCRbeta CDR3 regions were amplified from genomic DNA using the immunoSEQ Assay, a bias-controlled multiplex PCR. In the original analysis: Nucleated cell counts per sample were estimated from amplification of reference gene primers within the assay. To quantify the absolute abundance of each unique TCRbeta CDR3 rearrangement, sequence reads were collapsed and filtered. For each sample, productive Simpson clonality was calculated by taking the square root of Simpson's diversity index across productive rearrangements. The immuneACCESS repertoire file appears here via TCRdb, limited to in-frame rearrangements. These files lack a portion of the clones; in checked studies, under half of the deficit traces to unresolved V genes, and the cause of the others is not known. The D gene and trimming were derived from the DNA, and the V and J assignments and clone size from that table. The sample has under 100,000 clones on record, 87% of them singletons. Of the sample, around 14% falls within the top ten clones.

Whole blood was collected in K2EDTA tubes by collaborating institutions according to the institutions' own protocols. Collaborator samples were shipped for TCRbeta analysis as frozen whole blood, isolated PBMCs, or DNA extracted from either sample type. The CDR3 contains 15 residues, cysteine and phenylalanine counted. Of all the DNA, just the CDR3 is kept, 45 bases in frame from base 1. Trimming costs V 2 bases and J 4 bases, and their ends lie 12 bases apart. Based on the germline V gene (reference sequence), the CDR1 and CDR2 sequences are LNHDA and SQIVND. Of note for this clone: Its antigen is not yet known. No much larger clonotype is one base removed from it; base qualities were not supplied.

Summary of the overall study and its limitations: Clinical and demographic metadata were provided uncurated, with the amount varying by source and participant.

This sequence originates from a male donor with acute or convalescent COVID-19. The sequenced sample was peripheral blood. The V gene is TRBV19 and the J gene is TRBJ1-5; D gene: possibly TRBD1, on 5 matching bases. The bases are TGTGCCAGTAGTATAACCAGGGCTTTGAATCAGCCCCAGCATTTT. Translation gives CASSITRALNQPQHF.